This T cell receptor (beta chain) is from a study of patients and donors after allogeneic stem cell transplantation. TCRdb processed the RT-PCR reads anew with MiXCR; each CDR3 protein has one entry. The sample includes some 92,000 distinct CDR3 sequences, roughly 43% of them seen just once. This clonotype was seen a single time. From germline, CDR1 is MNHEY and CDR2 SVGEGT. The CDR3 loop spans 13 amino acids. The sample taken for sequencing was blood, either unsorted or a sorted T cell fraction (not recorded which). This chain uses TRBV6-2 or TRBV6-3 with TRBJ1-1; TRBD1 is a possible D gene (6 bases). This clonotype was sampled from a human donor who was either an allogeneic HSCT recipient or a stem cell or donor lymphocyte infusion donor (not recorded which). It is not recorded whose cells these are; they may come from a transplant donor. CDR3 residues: CATRAGENTEAFF. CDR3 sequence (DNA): TGTGCTACCCGGGCAGGGGAGAACACTGAAGCTTTCTTT.